These T cell receptor beta chains were read from a single sample in a study of shared clonotypes between healthy human individuals. Some clones are missing from TCRdb's copy, which holds only in-frame ones; the method was immunoSEQ multiplex PCR. The sample yields over a million clones, approximately 98.5% seen once. Sequenced input: naive CD4+ T cells sorted from blood. Every receptor here comes from a man aged 30 to 45 in good health. Both conserved end residues are part of each CDR3. The order of the fields is J gene, D gene, V gene, CDR3 protein. D genes are given only for firm matches.

TRBJ2-2	NA	TRBV7-6	CASSLTGDNTGELFF
TRBJ2-6	TRBD2	TRBV4-3	CASSQDSSGSSGANVLTF
TRBJ2-2	NA	TRBV11-3	CASSLDGETGELFF
TRBJ2-1	NA	TRBV11-2	CASSVFGDPRVGEQFF
TRBJ1-1	NA	TRBV21-1	CASSKGREGAIRAFF
TRBJ2-5	NA	TRBV5-4	CASSLSVAKETQYF
TRBJ2-5	TRBD2	TRBV27	CASSLSVSGRQETQYF
TRBJ1-4	TRBD1	TRBV7-2	CASSPDRGRISLFF
TRBJ1-1	NA	TRBV28	CASSLPSAGTEAFF
TRBJ1-1	NA	TRBV30	CAWSNAGYTEAFF
TRBJ2-1	NA	TRBV28	CASSQGSSYNEQFF
TRBJ2-3	NA	TRBV7-9	CASSPETDTQYF
TRBJ2-7	NA	TRBV5-4	CASSLGGTGALTNYEQYF
TRBJ1-4	NA	TRBV2	CASRRPKNEKLFF
TRBJ2-7	NA	TRBV11-2	CASRGDLGGPYEQYF
TRBJ1-1	NA	TRBV7-9	CASSLKGPNTEAFF
TRBJ2-5	TRBD2	TRBV7-3	CASSLRGVAGPQETQYF
TRBJ2-3	NA	TRBV5-4	CASSLTSTDTQYF
TRBJ2-7	TRBD1	TRBV7-3	CASSLSRGPYEQYF
TRBJ2-1	TRBD2	TRBV10-3	CATYSGRAPYNEQFF
TRBJ2-5	NA	TRBV11-2	CASSLKHFPAETQYF
TRBJ2-2	NA	TRBV5-1	CASSSGGLHTGELFF
TRBJ2-3	NA	TRBV2	CASSAPKVAENTDTQYF
TRBJ2-6	NA	TRBV9	CASSVWDIGASGANVLTF
TRBJ1-5	NA	TRBV7-6	CASSLAPLVQPQHF
TRBJ2-2	NA	TRBV5-8	CASSLAGRNTGELFF
TRBJ2-3	TRBD1	TRBV29-1	CSVVTGVDTQYF
TRBJ1-1	NA	TRBV7-8	CASSPVPGDGNTEAFF
TRBJ2-5	NA	TRBV2	CASSGGTYQETQYF
TRBJ2-1	NA	TRBV5-4	CASSSGPDNEQFF
TRBJ2-7	NA	TRBV4-1	CASSQWSGQGSHRYEQYF
TRBJ2-7	TRBD2	TRBV5-8	CASTPGLAYEQYF
TRBJ1-5	NA	TRBV5-1	CASSLGSGDQPQHF
TRBJ2-3	NA	TRBV6-1	CASSAVTGTPSTDTQYF
TRBJ2-7	NA	TRBV7-2	CASSFTGTSYEQYF
TRBJ2-7	NA	TRBV7-3	CASSLTYTNHEQYF
TRBJ1-1	NA	TRBV27	CASRVRDRGWSFF
TRBJ1-4	TRBD1	TRBV2	CAIFGQGGTNEKLFF
TRBJ1-4	TRBD1	TRBV15	CATSRDPGTGGNEKLFF
TRBJ2-1	NA	TRBV6-6	CASSTSYNEQFF
TRBJ1-1	NA	TRBV28	CASSFFRRRYEAFF
TRBJ2-1	TRBD2	TRBV18	CASSRERTSDMWYNEQFF
TRBJ1-1	NA	TRBV5-1	CASSDSVRALNTEAFF
TRBJ2-7	NA	TRBV15	CATSRDLGSYEQYF
TRBJ2-1	TRBD1	TRBV11-2	CASSSIQGPLYNEQFF
TRBJ2-5	NA	TRBV5-4	CASTRPGQIQETQYF
TRBJ1-3	TRBD1	TRBV5-5	CASSQHLDRGIGNTIYF
TRBJ2-1	TRBD2	TRBV10-2	CASGTINEQFF
TRBJ1-2	NA	TRBV7-2	CASSPEKGGYGYTF
TRBJ2-2	NA	TRBV6-1	CASSVRRGGLNGELFF
TRBJ2-5	NA	TRBV18	CASSPSETQYF
TRBJ1-1	NA	TRBV2	CANMREVKMNTEAFF
TRBJ2-3	TRBD2	TRBV4-3	CASRQRGDITDTQYF
TRBJ1-2	NA	TRBV7-6	CASSLGTGTNYGYTF
TRBJ1-5	NA	TRBV28	CASSFLDSNQPQHF